This TCR beta chain came from a study of cytomegalovirus exposure and HLA in healthy donors. Per germline, CDR1 SGHAT and CDR2 FQNNGV. Trimming cost V 5 bases and J 6 bases, with 10 bases left between them. There are 12 residues in the CDR3. The donors were part of the approximately 130-subject validation cohort, which stood apart from the roughly 670-subject first cohort. Assay: immunoSEQ multiplex PCR; the TCRdb copy retains only in-frame clones and omits some. Of around 91,000 clones listed, around 93% are singletons. This clonotype originated in a woman aged 25 to 39 in good health and CMV-seropositive. The sequenced material came from PBMCs. The chain combines TRBV11-2 with TRBJ1-2, with a weak D call TRBD1 (6 bases). The CDR3 loop is CASSRRTDGYTF. In DNA, the CDR3 is TGTGCCAGCAGCAGAAGGACAGATGGCTACACCTTC.